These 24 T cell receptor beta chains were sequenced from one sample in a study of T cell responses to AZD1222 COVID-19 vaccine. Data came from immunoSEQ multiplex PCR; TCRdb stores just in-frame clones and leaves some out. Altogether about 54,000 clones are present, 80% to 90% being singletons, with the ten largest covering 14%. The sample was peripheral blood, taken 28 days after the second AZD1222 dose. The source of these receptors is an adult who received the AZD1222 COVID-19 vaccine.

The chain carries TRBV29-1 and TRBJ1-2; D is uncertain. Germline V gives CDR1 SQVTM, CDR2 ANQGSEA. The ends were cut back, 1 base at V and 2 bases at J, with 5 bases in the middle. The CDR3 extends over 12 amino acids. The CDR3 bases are TGCAGCGTTGAAGCAGAAAACTATGGCTACACCTTC. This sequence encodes CSVEAENYGYTF.

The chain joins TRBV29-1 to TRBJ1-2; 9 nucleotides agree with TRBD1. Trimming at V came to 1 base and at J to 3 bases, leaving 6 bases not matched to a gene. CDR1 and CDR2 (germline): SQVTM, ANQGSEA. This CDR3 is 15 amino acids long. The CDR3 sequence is CSVEGDRVGDYGYTF. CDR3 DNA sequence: TGCAGCGTTGAAGGGGACAGGGTGGGGGACTATGGCTACACCTTC. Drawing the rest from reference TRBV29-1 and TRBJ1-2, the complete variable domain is SAVISQKPSRDICQRGTSLTIQCQVDSQVTMMFWYRQQPGQSLTLIATANQGSEATYESGFVIDKFPISRPNLTFSTLTVSNMSPEDSSIYLCSVEGDRVGDYGYTFGSGTRLTVV.

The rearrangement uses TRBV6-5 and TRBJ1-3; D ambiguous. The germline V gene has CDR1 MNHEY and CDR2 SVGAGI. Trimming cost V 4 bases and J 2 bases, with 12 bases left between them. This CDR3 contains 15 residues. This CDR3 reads CASSLQEGPGNTIYF. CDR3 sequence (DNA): TGTGCCAGCAGTTTGCAGGAGGGTCCTGGAAACACCATATATTTT.

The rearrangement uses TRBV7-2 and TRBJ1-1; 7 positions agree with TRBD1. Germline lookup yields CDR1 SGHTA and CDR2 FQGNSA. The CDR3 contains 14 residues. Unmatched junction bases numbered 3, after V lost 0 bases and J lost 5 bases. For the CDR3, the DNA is TGTGCCAGCAGCTTAGCACAGGGGAGGACTGAAGCTTTCTTT. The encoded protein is CASSLAQGRTEAFF.

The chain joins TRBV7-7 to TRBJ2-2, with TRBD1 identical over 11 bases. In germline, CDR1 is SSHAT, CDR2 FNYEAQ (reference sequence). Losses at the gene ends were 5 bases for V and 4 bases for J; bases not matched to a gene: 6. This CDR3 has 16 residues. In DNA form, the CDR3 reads TGTGCCAGCAGCCCGGCCGGGACAGGGGGCACCGGGGAGCTGTTTTTT. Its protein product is CASSPAGTGGTGELFF. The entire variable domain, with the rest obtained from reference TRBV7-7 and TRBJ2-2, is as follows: GAGVSQSPRYKVTKRGQDVTLRCDPISSHATLYWYQQALGQGPEFLTYFNYEAQPDKSGLPSDRFSAERPEGSISTLTIQRTEQRDSAMYRCASSPAGTGGTGELFFGEGSRLTVL.

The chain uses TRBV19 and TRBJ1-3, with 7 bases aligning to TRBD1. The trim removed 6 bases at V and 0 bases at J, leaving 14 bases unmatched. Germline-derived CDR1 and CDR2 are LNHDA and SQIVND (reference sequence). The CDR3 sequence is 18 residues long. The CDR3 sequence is CASSPGQHRLGSGNTIYF. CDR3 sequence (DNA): TGTGCCAGTAGCCCGGGACAGCACAGACTAGGCTCTGGAAACACCATATATTTT.

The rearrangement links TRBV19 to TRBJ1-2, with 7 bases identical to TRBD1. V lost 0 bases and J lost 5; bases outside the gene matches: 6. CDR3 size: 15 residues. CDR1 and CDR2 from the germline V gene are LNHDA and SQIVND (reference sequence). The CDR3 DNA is TGTGCCAGTAGTATAGAGGTGACAGGGTTTTATGGCTACACCTTC. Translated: CASSIEVTGFYGYTF.

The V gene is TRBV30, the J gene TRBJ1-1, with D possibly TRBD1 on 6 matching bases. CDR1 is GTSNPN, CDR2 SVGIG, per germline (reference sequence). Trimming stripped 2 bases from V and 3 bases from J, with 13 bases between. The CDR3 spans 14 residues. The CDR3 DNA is TGTGCCTGGAGTAGGGGGACTTTGGACACTGAAGCTTTCTTT. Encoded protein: CAWSRGTLDTEAFF.

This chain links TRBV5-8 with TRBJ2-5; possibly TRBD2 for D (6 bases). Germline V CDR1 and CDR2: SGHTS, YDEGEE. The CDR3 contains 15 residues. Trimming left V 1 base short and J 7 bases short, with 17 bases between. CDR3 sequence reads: CASSLLGLWGLTQYF. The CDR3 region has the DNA TGTGCCAGCAGCTTGTTAGGACTATGGGGTTTGACCCAGTACTTC.

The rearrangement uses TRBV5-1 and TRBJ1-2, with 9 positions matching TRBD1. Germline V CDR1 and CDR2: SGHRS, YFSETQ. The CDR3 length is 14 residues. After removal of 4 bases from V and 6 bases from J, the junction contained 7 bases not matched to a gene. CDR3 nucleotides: TGCGCCAGCAGCCCAAATCGACAGGGGGATGGCTACACCTTC. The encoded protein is CASSPNRQGDGYTF.

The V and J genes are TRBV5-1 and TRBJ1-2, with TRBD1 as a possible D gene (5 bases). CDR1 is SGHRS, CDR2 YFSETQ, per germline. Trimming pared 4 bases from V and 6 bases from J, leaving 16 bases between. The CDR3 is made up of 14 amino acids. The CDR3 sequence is CASSPSGAENGYTF. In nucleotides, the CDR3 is TGCGCCAGCAGCCCGTCCGGGGCTGAAAATGGCTACACCTTC.

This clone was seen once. The CDR3 nucleotides are TGTGCCAGTAGTTCATCCGCCTTTAGCGGGTCTAGCTCCTACGAGCAGTACTTC. As protein: CASSSSAFSGSSSYEQYF. V is TRBV19 and J is TRBJ2-7, with 7 nucleotides matching TRBD2. The junction had 16 bases not matched to a gene; V was cut back by 5 bases and J by 0 bases. CDR1 is LNHDA, CDR2 SQIVND, per germline (reference sequence). CDR3 length: 18 residues.

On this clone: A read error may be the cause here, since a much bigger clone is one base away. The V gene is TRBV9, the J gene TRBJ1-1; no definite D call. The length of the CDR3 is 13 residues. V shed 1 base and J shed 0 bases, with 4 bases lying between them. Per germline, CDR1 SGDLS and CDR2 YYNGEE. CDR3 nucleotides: TGTGCCAGCAGCGTACATGTGAACACTGAAGCTTTCTTT. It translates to CASSVHVNTEAFF.

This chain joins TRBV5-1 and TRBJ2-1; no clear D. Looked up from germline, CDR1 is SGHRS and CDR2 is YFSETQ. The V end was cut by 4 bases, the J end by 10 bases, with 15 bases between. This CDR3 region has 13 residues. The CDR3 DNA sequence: TGCGCCAGCAGCCCCCTATCTGGGATCGAGCAGTTCTTC. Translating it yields CASSPLSGIEQFF. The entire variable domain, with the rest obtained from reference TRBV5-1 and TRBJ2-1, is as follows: KAGVTQTPRYLIKTRGQQVTLSCSPISGHRSVSWYQQTPGQGLQFLFEYFSETQRNKGNFPGRFSGRQFSNSRSEMNVSTLELGDSALYLCASSPLSGIEQFFGPGTRLTVL.

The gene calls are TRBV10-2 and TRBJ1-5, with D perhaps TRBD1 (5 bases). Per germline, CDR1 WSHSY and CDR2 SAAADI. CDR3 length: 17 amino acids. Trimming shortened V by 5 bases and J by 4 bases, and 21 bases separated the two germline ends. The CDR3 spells CASSQFTGRRANQPQHF. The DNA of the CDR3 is TGCGCCAGCAGTCAATTTACAGGTCGCAGGGCAAATCAGCCCCAGCATTTT.

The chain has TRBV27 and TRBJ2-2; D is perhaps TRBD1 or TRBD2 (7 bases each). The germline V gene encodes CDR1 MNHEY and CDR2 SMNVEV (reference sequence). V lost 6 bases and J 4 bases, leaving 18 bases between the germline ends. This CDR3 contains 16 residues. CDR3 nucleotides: TGTGCCAGCAGCCAGAGGGGGGGACAGACCACCGGGGAGCTGTTTTTT. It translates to CASSQRGGQTTGELFF.

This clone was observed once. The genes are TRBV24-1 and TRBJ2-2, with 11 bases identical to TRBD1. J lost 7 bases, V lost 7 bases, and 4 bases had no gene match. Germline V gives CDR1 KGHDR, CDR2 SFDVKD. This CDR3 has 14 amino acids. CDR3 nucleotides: TGTGCCACCAGACCCGGGACAGGGGGCGGGGAGCTGTTTTTT. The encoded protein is CATRPGTGGGELFF.

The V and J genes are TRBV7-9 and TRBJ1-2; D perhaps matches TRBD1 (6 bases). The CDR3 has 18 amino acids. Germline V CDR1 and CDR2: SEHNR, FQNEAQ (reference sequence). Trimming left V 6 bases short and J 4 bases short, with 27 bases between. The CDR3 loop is CASREGEVTGRESYGYTF. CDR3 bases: TGTGCCAGCAGGGAGGGAGAGGTTACAGGGAGGGAAAGCTATGGCTACACCTTC.

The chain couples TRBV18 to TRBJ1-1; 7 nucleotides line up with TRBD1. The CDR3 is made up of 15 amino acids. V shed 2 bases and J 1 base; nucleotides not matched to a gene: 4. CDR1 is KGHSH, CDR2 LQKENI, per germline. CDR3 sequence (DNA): TGTGCCAGCTCACCAAAGACAGGGCCGAACACTGAAGCTTTCTTT. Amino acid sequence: CASSPKTGPNTEAFF. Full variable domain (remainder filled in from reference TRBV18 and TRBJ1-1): NAGVMQNPRHLVRRRGQEARLRCSPMKGHSHVYWYRQLPEEGLKFMVYLQKENIIDESGMPKERFSAEFPKEGPSILRIQQVVRGDSAAYFCASSPKTGPNTEAFFGQGTRLTVV.

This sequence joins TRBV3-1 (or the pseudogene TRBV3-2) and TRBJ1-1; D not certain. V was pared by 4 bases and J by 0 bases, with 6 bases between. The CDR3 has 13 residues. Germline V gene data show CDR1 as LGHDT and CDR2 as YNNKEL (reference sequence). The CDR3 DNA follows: TGTGCCAGCAGCCGCAGACTGAACACTGAAGCTTTCTTT. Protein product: CASSRRLNTEAFF.

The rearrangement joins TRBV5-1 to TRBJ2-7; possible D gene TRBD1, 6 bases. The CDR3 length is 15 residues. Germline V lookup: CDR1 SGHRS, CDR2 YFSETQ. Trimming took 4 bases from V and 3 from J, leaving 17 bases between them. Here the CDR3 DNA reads TGCGCCAGCAGCCCTCTGGGGGCAGGAAACTACGAGCAGTACTTC. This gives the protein CASSPLGAGNYEQYF.

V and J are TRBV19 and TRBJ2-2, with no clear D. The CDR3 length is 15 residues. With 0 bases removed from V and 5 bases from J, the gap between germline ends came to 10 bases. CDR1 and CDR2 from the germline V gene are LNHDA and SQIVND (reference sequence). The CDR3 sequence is CASSIEGILTGELFF. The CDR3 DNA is TGTGCCAGTAGTATAGAGGGCATATTAACCGGGGAGCTGTTTTTT.

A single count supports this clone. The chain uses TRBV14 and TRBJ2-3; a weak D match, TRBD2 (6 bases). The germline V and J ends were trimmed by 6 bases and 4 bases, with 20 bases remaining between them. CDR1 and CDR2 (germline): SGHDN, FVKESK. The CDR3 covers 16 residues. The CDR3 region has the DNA TGTGCCAGCAGTAAACTGGGGGGAGCACTCCCAGATACGCAGTATTTT. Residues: CASSKLGGALPDTQYF. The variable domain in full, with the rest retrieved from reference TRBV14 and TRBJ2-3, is EAGVTQFPSHSVIEKGQTVTLRCDPISGHDNLYWYRRVMGKEIKFLLHFVKESKQDESGMPNNRFLAERTGGTYSTLKVQPAELEDSGVYFCASSKLGGALPDTQYFGPGTRLTVL.

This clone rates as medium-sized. The CDR3, as DNA: TGTGCCAGCAGTGGACAGGGCTATGGCTACACCTTC. Amino acids: CASSGQGYGYTF. This chain joins TRBV25-1 and TRBJ1-2; 7 bases are a match to TRBD1. Per germline, CDR1 MGHDK and CDR2 SYGVNS. This CDR3 has 12 residues. Trimming cost V 4 bases and J 4 bases; bases outside gene matches: 0.